The following is a T cell receptor (beta chain) sequence with its context. These data come from a study of blood T cell repertoires in COVID-19. At the level of the study: Sites in the United States, Italy and Spain provided acute and convalescent COVID-19 samples. T cells, B-cell-depleted T cells, or PBMCs supplied cDNA or gDNA.

As processed by the authors: The assay estimated nucleated cells by amplifying reference gene primers. TCRdb's copy holds only in-frame clones and misses some; the assay was immunoSEQ multiplex PCR. That table is the source of V, J and clone size, and D and trimming were worked out from the DNA. Of 45,000 to 70,000 clones detected, around 76% appear once; the ten largest clones hold 22%. The sample taken for sequencing was peripheral blood. This clonotype was obtained from a woman aged 55-70 years with acute or convalescent COVID-19.

DNA of the CDR3: TGTGCCAGCAGTTTGGGTTGGGTAGCGGGGGGCACAGATACGCAGTATTTT. Translation gives CASSLGWVAGGTDTQYF. The V and J genes are TRBV6-2 or TRBV6-3 and TRBJ2-3, with 9 bases that match TRBD2. The CDR3 sequence is 17 residues long. Germline lookup yields CDR1 MNHEY and CDR2 SVGEGT. V shed 4 bases, J shed 1 base, and the junction held 9 bases outside the gene matches.